Here is one TCR beta chain with its context. Its antigen is unidentified. This sample stems from a study of CD8 T cells in ankylosing spondylitis. Whole-study results and caveats: A motif in TCR beta, a set of seven to nine highly homologous variants, appeared characteristic of ankylosing spondylitis blood.

TCRdb recomputed calls from the 5' RACE reads with MiXCR, one row per CDR3 protein. Altogether a few hundred thousand distinct CDR3 sequences are present, 20% to 25% being singletons, with the ten largest covering around 17%. Germline assignment: CDR1 MNHEY and CDR2 SVGAGI. V dropped 2 bases and J dropped 4 bases, with 20 bases sitting between them. CDR3 length: 17 amino acids. This clonotype was obtained from a male donor with ankylosing spondylitis. This chain uses TRBV6-5 with TRBJ1-1, with a weak D call TRBD1 (5 bases). The specimen was blood, either unsorted or a sorted T cell fraction (not recorded which). CDR3: CASSYPSTRGVSTEAFF. The CDR3 DNA reads TGTGCCAGCAGTTACCCCTCAACGAGAGGGGTTAGCACTGAAGCTTTCTTT.